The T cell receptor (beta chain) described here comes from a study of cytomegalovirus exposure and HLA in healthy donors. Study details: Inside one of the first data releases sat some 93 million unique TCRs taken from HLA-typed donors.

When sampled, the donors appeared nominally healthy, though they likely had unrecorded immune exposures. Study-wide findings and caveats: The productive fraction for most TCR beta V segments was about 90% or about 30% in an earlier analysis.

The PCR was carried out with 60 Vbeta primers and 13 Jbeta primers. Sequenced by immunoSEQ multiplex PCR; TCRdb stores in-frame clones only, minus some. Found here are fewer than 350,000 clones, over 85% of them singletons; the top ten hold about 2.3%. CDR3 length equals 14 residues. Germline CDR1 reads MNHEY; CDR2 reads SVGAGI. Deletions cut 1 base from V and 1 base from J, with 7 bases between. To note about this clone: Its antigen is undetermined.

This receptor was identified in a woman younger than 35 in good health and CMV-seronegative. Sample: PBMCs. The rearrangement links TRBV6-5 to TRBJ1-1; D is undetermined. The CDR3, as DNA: TGTGCCAGCAGTTACTGGGAGGGGAACACTGAAGCTTTCTTT. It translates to CASSYWEGNTEAFF.